This TCR beta chain appears in the sequencing data of a study of T-cell memory formation after mild COVID-19. Study-level results: Memory cells collected pre-infection included some clones that later responded, suggesting cross-reactive memory joined.

A remark on this clonotype: Its specificity is not known.

Trimming left V 3 bases short and J 3 bases short, with 9 bases between. Germline CDR1 reads DFQATT; CDR2 reads SNEGSKA (reference sequence). The CDR3 has 13 amino acids. A single record per CDR3 protein comes from TCRdb applying MiXCR to the 5' RACE reads. The sample yields 470,000 or so distinct CDR3 sequences, approximately 20% seen once. The TCR sequence derives from an adult woman who had mild COVID-19 (a few samples of this study predate the infection). Cell type and time point are not known. The rearrangement joins TRBV20-1 to TRBJ2-4, with unresolved D. Sequenced material: PBMCs or a T cell subset sorted from them (not recorded which). The CDR3 region is CSASPGDKNIQYF. The CDR3 DNA is TGCAGTGCTAGTCCGGGCGACAAAAACATTCAGTACTTC.